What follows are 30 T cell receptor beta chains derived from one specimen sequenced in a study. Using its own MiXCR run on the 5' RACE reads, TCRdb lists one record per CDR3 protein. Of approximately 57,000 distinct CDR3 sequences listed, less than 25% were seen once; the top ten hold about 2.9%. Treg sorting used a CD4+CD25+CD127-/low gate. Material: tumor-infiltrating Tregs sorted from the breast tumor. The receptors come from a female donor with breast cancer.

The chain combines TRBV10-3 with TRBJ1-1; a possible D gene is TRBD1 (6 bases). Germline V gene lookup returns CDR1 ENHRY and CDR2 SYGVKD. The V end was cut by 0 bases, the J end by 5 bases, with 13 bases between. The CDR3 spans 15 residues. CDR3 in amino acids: CAISESSWGATEAFF. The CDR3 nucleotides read TGTGCCATCAGTGAGTCGAGTTGGGGGGCGACTGAAGCTTTCTTT.

CDR3 residues: CASGVSGDPYNEQFF. The CDR3, as DNA: TGTGCCAGTGGGGTGAGCGGGGACCCCTACAATGAGCAGTTCTTC. The J gene is TRBJ2-1, the V gene TRBV19, with 7 positions matching TRBD2. The J segment lost 2 bases and the V segment lost 8 bases, leaving 9 bases of the junction unmatched. The V gene's germline CDR1 is LNHDA and CDR2 SQIVND (reference sequence). The CDR3 is 15 residues long.

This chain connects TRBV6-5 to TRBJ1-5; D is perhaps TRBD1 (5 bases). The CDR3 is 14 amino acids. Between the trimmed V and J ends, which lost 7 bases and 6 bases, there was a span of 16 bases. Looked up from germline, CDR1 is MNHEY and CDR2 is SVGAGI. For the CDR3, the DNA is TGTGCCAGCATGAAAACAGGCCCCGGTCAGCCCCAGCATTTT. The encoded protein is CASMKTGPGQPQHF.

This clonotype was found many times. CDR3 region: CASSLEPTDTQYF. CDR3 sequence (DNA): TGTGCCAGCAGCTTAGAACCTACAGATACGCAGTATTTT. The chain links TRBV11-3 to TRBJ2-3, with unresolved D. The CDR3 has 13 residues. Per germline, CDR1 SGHNT and CDR2 YENEEA. V shed 0 bases and J shed 3 bases, with 4 bases lying between them.

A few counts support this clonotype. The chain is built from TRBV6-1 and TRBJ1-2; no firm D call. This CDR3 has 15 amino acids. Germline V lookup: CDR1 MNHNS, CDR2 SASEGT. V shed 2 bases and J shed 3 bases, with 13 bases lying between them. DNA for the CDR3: TGTGCCAGCAGTGAACGCCGCCCCCGGGACTATGGCTACACCTTC. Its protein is CASSERRPRDYGYTF.

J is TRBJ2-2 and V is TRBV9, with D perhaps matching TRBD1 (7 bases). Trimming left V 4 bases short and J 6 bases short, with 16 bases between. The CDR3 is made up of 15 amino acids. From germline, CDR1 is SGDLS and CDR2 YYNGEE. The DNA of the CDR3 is TGTGCCAGCAGCCCCAGGAGGGACAGCTCCGGGGAGCTGTTTTTT. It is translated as CASSPRRDSSGELFF.

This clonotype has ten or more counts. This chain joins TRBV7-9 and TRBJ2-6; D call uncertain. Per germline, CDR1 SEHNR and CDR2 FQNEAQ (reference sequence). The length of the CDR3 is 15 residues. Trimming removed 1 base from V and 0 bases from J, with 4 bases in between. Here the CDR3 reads CASSLGGSGANVLTF. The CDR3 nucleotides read TGTGCCAGCAGCTTAGGTGGCTCTGGGGCCAACGTCCTGACTTTC.

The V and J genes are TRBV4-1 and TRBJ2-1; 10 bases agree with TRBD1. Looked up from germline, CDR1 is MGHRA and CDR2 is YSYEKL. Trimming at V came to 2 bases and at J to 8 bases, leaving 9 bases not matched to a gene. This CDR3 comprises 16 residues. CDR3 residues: CASSQKGGTGVDEQFF. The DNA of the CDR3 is TGCGCCAGCAGCCAAAAAGGGGGGACAGGGGTGGATGAGCAGTTCTTC.

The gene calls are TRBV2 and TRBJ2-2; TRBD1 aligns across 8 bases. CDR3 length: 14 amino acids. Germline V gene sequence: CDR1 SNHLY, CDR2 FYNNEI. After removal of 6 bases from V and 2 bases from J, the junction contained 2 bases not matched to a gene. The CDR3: CASRDRVNTGELFF. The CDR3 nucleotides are TGTGCCAGCAGGGACAGGGTAAACACCGGGGAGCTGTTTTTT.

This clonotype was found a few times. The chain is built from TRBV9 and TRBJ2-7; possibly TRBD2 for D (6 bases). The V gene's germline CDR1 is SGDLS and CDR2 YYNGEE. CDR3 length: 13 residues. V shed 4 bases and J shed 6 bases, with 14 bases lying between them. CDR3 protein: CASSSGLSSEQYF. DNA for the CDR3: TGTGCCAGCAGCTCCGGACTATCGTCCGAGCAGTACTTC.

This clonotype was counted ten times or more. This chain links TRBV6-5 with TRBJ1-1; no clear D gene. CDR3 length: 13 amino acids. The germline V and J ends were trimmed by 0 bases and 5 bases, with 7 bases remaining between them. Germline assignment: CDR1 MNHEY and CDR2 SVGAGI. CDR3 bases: TGTGCCAGCAGTTACTCTGGTAGGACTGAAGCTTTCTTT. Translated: CASSYSGRTEAFF.

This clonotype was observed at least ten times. The CDR3 loop is CASSVSPDLYGYTF. The DNA for the CDR3 is TGTGCCAGCAGTGTATCTCCGGACCTCTATGGCTACACCTTC. The genes are TRBV25-1 and TRBJ1-2; D call uncertain. The V gene's germline CDR1 is MGHDK and CDR2 SYGVNS. The CDR3 has 14 residues. V was trimmed by 4 bases and J by 4 bases, leaving 13 bases between them.

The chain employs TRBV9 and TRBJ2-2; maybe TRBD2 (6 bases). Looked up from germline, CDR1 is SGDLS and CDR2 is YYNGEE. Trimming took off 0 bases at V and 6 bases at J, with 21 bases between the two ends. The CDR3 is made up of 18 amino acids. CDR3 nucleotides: TGTGCCAGCAGCGTAGCTCTGTCGGCGACGAGGGAGGCCGGGGAGCTGTTTTTT. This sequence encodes CASSVALSATREAGELFF.

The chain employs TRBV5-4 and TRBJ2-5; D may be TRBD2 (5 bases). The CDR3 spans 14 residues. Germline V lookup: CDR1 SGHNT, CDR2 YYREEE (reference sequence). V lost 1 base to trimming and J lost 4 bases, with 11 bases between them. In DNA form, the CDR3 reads TGTGCCAGCAGCTTGTCGGGAAGGACAGAGACCCAGTACTTC. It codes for CASSLSGRTETQYF.

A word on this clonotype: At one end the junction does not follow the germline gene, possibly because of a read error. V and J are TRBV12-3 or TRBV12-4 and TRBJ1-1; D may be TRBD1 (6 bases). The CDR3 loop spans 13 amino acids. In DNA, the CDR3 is TGTGCCAGCAGGCAACCTACAGGGAGGACAGCTCTCTTT. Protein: CASRQPTGRTALF.

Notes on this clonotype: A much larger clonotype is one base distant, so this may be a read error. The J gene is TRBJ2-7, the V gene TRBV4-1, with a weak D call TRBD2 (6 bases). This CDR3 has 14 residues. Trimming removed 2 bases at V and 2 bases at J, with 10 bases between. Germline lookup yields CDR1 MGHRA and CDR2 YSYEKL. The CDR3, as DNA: TGCGCCAGCAGCCAATTTGGGGAGGCCTACGAGCAGTACTTC. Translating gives CASSQFGEAYEQYF.

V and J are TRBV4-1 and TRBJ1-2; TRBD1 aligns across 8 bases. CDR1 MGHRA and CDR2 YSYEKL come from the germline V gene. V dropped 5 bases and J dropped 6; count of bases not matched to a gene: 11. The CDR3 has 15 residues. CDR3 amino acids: CASSGFRGQFHGYTF. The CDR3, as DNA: TGCGCCAGCAGCGGGTTCAGGGGGCAGTTCCATGGCTACACCTTC.

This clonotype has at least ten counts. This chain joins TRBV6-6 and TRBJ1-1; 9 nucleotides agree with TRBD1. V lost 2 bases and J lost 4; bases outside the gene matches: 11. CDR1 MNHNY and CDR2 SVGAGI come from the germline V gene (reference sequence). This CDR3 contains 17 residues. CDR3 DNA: TGTGCCAGCAGTTACGCCGGGACAGGGTTAAGTGGCACTGAAGCTTTCTTT. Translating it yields CASSYAGTGLSGTEAFF.

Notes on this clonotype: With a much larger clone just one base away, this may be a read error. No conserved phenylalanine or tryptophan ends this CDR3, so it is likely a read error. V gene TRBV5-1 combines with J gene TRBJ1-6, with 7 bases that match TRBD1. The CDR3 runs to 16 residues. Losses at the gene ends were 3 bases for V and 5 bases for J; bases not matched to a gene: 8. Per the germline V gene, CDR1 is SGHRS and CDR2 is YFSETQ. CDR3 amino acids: CASSSRTGRDNSPLHC. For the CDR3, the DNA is TGCGCCAGCAGCTCCCGGACAGGCCGCGATAATTCACCCCTCCACTGT.

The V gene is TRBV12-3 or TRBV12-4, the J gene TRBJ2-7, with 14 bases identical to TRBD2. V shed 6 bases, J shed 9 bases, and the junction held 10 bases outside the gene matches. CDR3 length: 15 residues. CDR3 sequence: CASSRLGTSGSVQYF. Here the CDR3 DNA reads TGTGCCAGCAGCCGTCTAGGGACTAGCGGGAGTGTGCAGTACTTC.

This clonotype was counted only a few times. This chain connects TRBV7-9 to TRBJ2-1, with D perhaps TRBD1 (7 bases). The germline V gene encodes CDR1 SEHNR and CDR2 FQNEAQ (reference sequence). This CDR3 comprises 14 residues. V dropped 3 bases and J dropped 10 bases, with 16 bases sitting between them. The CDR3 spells CASSLVESGGEQFF. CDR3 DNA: TGTGCCAGCAGCTTGGTGGAGTCAGGGGGGGAGCAGTTCTTC.

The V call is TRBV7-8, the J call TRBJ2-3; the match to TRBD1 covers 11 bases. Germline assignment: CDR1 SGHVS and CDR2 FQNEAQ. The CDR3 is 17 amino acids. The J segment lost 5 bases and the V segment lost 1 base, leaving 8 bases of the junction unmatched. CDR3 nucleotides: TGTGCCAGCAGCTTAGTAGCTGGGACAGGGGGTTTAGATACGCAGTATTTT. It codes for CASSLVAGTGGLDTQYF.

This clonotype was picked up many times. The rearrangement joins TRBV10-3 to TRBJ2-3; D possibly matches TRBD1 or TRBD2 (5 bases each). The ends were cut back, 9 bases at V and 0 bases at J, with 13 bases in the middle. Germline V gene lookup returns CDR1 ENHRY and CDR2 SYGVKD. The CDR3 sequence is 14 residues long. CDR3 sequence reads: CAITGTGSTDTQYF. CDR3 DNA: TGTGCCATTACCGGGACGGGAAGCACAGATACGCAGTATTTT.

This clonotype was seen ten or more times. The CDR3 DNA sequence: TGTGCCAGCAGCTTAAGCGCGGGCTACGAGCAGTACTTC. Its protein product is CASSLSAGYEQYF. The V gene is TRBV11-1, the J gene TRBJ2-7; D possibly corresponds to TRBD2 (5 bases). V was cut by 2 bases and J by 3 bases, with 8 bases left in between. Germline assignment: CDR1 SGHAT and CDR2 FQDESV (reference sequence). This CDR3 is built from 13 residues.

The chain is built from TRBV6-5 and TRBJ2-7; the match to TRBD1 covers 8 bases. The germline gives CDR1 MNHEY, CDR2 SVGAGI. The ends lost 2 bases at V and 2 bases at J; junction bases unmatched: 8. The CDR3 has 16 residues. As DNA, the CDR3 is TGTGCCAGCAGTTACATTTGGACAGGGAGGACCTACGAGCAGTACTTC. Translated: CASSYIWTGRTYEQYF.

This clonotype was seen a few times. The CDR3 DNA reads TGCAGTGCTGTCATGAACACTGAAGCTTTCTTT. It yields the protein CSAVMNTEAFF. The chain combines TRBV20-1 with TRBJ1-1; D ambiguous. CDR3 length equals 11 residues. V lost 5 bases, J lost 0 bases, and 4 bases lay in between. Germline CDR1 DFQATT, CDR2 SNEGSKA (reference sequence).

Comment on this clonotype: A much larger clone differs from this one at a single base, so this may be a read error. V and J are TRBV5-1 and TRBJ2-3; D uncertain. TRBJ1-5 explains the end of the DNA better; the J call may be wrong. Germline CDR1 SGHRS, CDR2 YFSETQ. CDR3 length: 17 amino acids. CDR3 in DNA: TGCGCCAGCAGCTTGGGGACGACCCACTACAGCACAGATACGCAGCATTTT. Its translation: CASSLGTTHYSTDTQHF.

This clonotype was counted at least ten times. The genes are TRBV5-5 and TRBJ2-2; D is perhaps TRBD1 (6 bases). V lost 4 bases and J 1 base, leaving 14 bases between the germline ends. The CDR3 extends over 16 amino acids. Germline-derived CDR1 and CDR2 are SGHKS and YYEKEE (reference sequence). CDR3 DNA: TGTGCCAGCAGCCATACCGGGACACGGAACACCGGGGAGCTGTTTTTT. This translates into CASSHTGTRNTGELFF.

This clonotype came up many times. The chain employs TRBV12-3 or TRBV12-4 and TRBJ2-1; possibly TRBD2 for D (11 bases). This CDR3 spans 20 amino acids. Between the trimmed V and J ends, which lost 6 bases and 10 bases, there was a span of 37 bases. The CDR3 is CASREDRGGGGTSGRWEQFF. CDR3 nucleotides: TGTGCCAGCAGGGAGGACAGGGGGGGCGGTGGGACTAGCGGTCGATGGGAGCAGTTCTTC.

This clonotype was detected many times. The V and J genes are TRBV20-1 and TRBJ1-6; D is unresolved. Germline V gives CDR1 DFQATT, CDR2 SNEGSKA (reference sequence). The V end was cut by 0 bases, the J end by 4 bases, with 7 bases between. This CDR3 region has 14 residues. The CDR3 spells CSARETGYNSPLHF. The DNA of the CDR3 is TGCAGTGCTAGAGAGACGGGATATAATTCACCCCTCCACTTT.